A single TCR beta chain is shown here with its context. The antigen remains undetermined. The sample originates from a study of Ad26.COV2.S vaccination and SARS-CoV-2 variants. Overall study context: Enrollment placed the donor in the COV1001 Ad26.COV2.S trial arm. Administration of Ad26.COV2.S was intramuscular, either once or twice 56 days apart. General study points: Estimates derived from TCR breadth and depth analyses may have underestimated total T cell responses. Recipients of vaccine and of placebo showed similar breadth of their non-spike TCR repertoires.

Germline CDR1 is SGHTA and CDR2 is FQGNSA. The CDR3 length is 14 residues. Unmatched junction bases numbered 13, after V lost 5 bases and J lost 9 bases. The treatment denotes: about 20 received Ad26.COV2.S at low or high dose, single or two shots; several received placebo; per-sample allocation not given. The investigators took samples on day 63 after the first vaccine or placebo injection. The data were produced by immunoSEQ multiplex PCR, yet TCRdb's version contains in-frame clones alone and is incomplete. Of about 350,000 clones in the sample, about 88% were seen once. The sequences come from peripheral blood, collected in a trial of Ad26.COV2.S vaccine versus placebo. This receptor was identified in a person aged 18-60 years who received the Ad26.COV2.S COVID-19 vaccine or a placebo. The J gene is TRBJ2-7, the V gene TRBV7-2; TRBD2 matches 7 bases. DNA for the CDR3: TGTGCCAGCAGCAGGGAGGGTAGAAGGTGGGGGCAGTACTTC. The encoded protein is CASSREGRRWGQYF. The variable domain in full, with the rest retrieved from reference TRBV7-2 and TRBJ2-7, is GAGVSQSPSNKVTEKGKDVELRCDPISGHTALYWYRQSLGQGLEFLIYFQGNSAPDKSGLPSDRFSAERTGGSVSTLTIQRTQQEDSAVYLCASSREGRRWGQYFGPGTRLTVT.